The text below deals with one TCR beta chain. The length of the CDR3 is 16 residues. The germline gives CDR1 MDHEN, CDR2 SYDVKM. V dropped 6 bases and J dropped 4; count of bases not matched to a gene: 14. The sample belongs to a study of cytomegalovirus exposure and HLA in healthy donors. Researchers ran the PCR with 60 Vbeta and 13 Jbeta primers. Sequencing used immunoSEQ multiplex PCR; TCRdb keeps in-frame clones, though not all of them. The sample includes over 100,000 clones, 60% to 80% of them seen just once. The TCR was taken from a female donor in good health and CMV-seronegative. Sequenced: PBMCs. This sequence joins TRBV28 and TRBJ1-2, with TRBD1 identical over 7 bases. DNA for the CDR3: TGTGCCAGCAGCCCCTGGACAGGATCGGCCCTCTATGGCTACACCTTC. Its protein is CASSPWTGSALYGYTF.